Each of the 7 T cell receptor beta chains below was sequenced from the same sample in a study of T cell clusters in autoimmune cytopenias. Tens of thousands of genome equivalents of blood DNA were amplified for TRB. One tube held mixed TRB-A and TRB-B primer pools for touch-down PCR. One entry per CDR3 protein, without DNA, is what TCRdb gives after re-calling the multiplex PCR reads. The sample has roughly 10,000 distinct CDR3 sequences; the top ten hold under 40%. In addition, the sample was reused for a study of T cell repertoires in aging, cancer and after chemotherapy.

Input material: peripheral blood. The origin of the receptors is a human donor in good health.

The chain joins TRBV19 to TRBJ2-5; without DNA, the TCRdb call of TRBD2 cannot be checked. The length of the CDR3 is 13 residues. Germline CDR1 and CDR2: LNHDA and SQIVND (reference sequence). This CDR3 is CASSAAGPETQYF.

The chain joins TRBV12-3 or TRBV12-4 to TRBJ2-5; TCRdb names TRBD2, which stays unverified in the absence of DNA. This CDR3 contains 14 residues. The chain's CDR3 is CASSLEGGRETQYF.

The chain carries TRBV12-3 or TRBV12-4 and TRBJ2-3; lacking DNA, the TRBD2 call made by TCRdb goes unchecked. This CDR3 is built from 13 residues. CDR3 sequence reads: CASSNSGTDTQYF.

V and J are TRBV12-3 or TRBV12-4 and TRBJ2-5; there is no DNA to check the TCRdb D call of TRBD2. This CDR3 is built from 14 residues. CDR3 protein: CASSLAGGVETQYF.

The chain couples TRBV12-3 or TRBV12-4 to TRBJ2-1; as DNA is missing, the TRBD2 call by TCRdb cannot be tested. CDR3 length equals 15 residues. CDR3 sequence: CASSTGDVAGYEQFF.

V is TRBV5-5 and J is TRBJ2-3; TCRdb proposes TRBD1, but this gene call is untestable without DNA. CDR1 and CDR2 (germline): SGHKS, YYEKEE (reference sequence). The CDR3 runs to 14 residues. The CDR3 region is CASSSSTGKDTQYF.

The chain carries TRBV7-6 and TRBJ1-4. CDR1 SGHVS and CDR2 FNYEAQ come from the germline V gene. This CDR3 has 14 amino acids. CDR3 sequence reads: CASSLAGPNEKLFF.